A selection of T cell receptor beta chains follows, all from one sample in a study of response to subunit inactivated influenza vaccine. MiXCR, run by TCRdb on the RT-PCR reads, gives a single entry per CDR3 protein. Altogether just under 550,000 distinct CDR3 sequences are present, around 25% being singletons, with the ten largest covering 2.8%. Separately, the same data were catalogued under a study of T cells expressing NK-cell markers.

This sample comprised CD4+ T cells sorted from PBMCs, obtained 11 to 12 days after vaccination. The source of these receptors is a man aged 45 to 65 who received an inactivated influenza vaccine. Each CDR3 is given with its conserved first and last residue.

V gene: TRBV5-1
CDR3 length: 14
J gene: TRBJ2-5
CDR3 protein: CASSFGPGEETQYF

V gene: TRBV5-6
CDR3 length: 17
J gene: TRBJ2-7
CDR3 protein: CASSLGPETGLHYEQYF

V gene: TRBV6-1
CDR3 length: 15
J gene: TRBJ2-5
CDR3 protein: CASSRANRGGGTQYF

V gene: TRBV6-5
CDR3 length: 15
J gene: TRBJ2-7
CDR3 protein: CASSYGASGGSEQYF

V gene: TRBV29-1
CDR3 length: 11
J gene: TRBJ2-1
CDR3 protein: CSSGRKFEQFF

V gene: TRBV5-1
CDR3 length: 14
J gene: TRBJ2-5
CDR3 protein: CASSPGTGPQTQYF

V gene: TRBV7-3
CDR3 length: 17
J gene: TRBJ2-3
CDR3 protein: CASSPRSGRGFTDTQYF

V gene: TRBV4-2
CDR3 length: 17
J gene: TRBJ2-1
CDR3 protein: CASSQELAGGPLNEQFF

V gene: TRBV4-3
CDR3 length: 13
J gene: TRBJ2-1
CDR3 protein: CASSRRYYNEQFF

V gene: TRBV29-1
CDR3 length: 13
J gene: TRBJ1-1
CDR3 protein: CSVGTGGGTEAFF

V gene: TRBV6-1
CDR3 length: 17
J gene: TRBJ2-7
CDR3 protein: CASSKNGLYGSSYEQYF

V gene: TRBV19
CDR3 length: 16
J gene: TRBJ2-1
CDR3 protein: CASRRLGQQGSPEQFF

V gene: TRBV2
CDR3 length: 17
J gene: TRBJ2-3
CDR3 protein: CASSDLFAGGRTDTQYF

V gene: TRBV27
CDR3 length: 15
J gene: TRBJ1-2
CDR3 protein: CASSLRPGQNYGYTF

V gene: TRBV9
CDR3 length: 17
J gene: TRBJ2-3
CDR3 protein: CASSPGTSGGYTDTQYF

V gene: TRBV29-1
CDR3 length: 14
J gene: TRBJ2-1
CDR3 protein: CSGKSGSSYNEQFF

V gene: TRBV27
CDR3 length: 15
J gene: TRBJ1-6
CDR3 protein: CASSANRGRNSPLHF

V gene: TRBV15
CDR3 length: 16
J gene: TRBJ2-5
CDR3 protein: CATSRQGRMGGETQYF

V gene: TRBV6-1
CDR3 length: 16
J gene: TRBJ2-3
CDR3 protein: CASSSIPGRVQHTQYF

V gene: TRBV5-1
CDR3 length: 14
J gene: TRBJ1-1
CDR3 protein: CASSLAPWVTEAFF

V gene: TRBV20-1
CDR3 length: 15
J gene: TRBJ1-1
CDR3 protein: CSAPPGGQVITEAFF

V gene: TRBV20-1
CDR3 length: 12
J gene: TRBJ2-7
CDR3 protein: CSARQASYEQYF

V gene: TRBV6-1
CDR3 length: 12
J gene: TRBJ2-5
CDR3 protein: CASSENRKTQYF

V gene: TRBV6-2/TRBV6-3
CDR3 length: 13
J gene: TRBJ2-1
CDR3 protein: CASREQVSNEQFF

V gene: TRBV14
CDR3 length: 15
J gene: TRBJ2-7
CDR3 protein: CASSTLGGSSYEQYF

V gene: TRBV11-2
CDR3 length: 17
J gene: TRBJ2-2
CDR3 protein: CASSLVGLAGGPGELFF

V gene: TRBV14
CDR3 length: 15
J gene: TRBJ2-5
CDR3 protein: CASSQVSASAETQYF

V gene: TRBV2
CDR3 length: 14
J gene: TRBJ2-5
CDR3 protein: CASSEGALGETQYF

V gene: TRBV12-3/TRBV12-4
CDR3 length: 13
J gene: TRBJ2-7
CDR3 protein: CASERDRASEQYF

V gene: TRBV7-9
CDR3 length: 14
J gene: TRBJ2-5
CDR3 protein: CASSLTGGLETQYF

V gene: TRBV5-1
CDR3 length: 16
J gene: TRBJ2-1
CDR3 protein: CASSLSLGGTYNEQFF

V gene: TRBV3-1
CDR3 length: 14
J gene: TRBJ2-1
CDR3 protein: CASSQGQTNGEQFF

V gene: TRBV24-1
CDR3 length: 16
J gene: TRBJ1-2
CDR3 protein: CATSDSPITGFYGYTF

V gene: TRBV7-2
CDR3 length: 14
J gene: TRBJ2-1
CDR3 protein: CASSFYGGYNEQFF

V gene: TRBV6-1
CDR3 length: 13
J gene: TRBJ2-7
CDR3 protein: CASSPQEGGEQYF

V gene: TRBV4-2
CDR3 length: 15
J gene: TRBJ1-2
CDR3 protein: CASSNKARYPYGYTF

V gene: TRBV12-3/TRBV12-4
CDR3 length: 15
J gene: TRBJ2-1
CDR3 protein: CASSLGAGWYNEQFF

V gene: TRBV10-3
CDR3 length: 18
J gene: TRBJ2-7
CDR3 protein: CAISEPYVSTGVSYEQYF

V gene: TRBV6-1
CDR3 length: 16
J gene: TRBJ1-1
CDR3 protein: CASSELGRGQGPEAFF

V gene: TRBV3-1
CDR3 length: 17
J gene: TRBJ2-1
CDR3 protein: CASSQVGAVRLLNEQFF

V gene: TRBV20-1
CDR3 length: 13
J gene: TRBJ1-1
CDR3 protein: CSAGQGMNTEAFF

V gene: TRBV6-1
CDR3 length: 17
J gene: TRBJ2-3
CDR3 protein: CASSARTSGISTDTQYF

V gene: TRBV3-1
CDR3 length: 11
J gene: TRBJ1-2
CDR3 protein: CASSQESGYTF

V gene: TRBV6-1
CDR3 length: 14
J gene: TRBJ2-1
CDR3 protein: CASKLAGAYNEQFF

V gene: TRBV4-1
CDR3 length: 16
J gene: TRBJ2-3
CDR3 protein: CASSQRGGTSTDTQYF